This passage covers 25 T cell receptor beta chains from one sample sequenced in a study of CD8 T cells in Susac syndrome. Random hexamers served to reverse transcribe roughly 0.45 to 1 ug RNA. TCRdb reanalysed the immunoSEQ multiplex PCR reads using MiXCR and keeps one entry per CDR3 protein. Among about 200,000 distinct CDR3 sequences listed, 90% to 95% were seen once. Sequenced input: CD4+ T cells from PBMCs. The receptors were gathered from a human donor with multiple sclerosis.

The chain links TRBV30 to TRBJ1-5; 9 nucleotides match TRBD1. Germline CDR1 and CDR2: GTSNPN and SVGIG (reference sequence). This CDR3 region has 13 residues. The V segment lost 3 bases and the J segment 6 bases; nucleotides outside the gene matches: 3. Here the CDR3 DNA reads TGTGCCTGGAGGGGACAGGGAGGTCAGCCCCAGCATTTT. Encoded protein: CAWRGQGGQPQHF.

The J gene is TRBJ2-2, the V gene TRBV25-1; D remains ambiguous. Germline V gene data show CDR1 as MGHDK and CDR2 as SYGVNS. The CDR3 is made up of 16 amino acids. Trimming removed 6 bases at V and 0 bases at J, with 14 bases between. In DNA form, the CDR3 reads TGTGCCAGCAGGAGCTATGAGACAACGAACACCGGGGAGCTGTTTTTT. It specifies CASRSYETTNTGELFF.

The J gene is TRBJ2-7, the V gene TRBV27; possibly TRBD1 for D (5 bases). Germline V gene sequence: CDR1 MNHEY, CDR2 SMNVEV (reference sequence). V lost 5 bases, J lost 0 bases, and 11 bases lay in between. The CDR3 consists of 14 residues. The CDR3 DNA follows: TGTGCCAGCAGTACCAGGGAATCCTCCTACGAGCAGTACTTC. Protein: CASSTRESSYEQYF.

The CDR3 bases are TGTGCCATCAAGGGAACAGGTCACAATCAGCCCCAGCATTTT. Encoded protein: CAIKGTGHNQPQHF. The V call is TRBV10-3, the J call TRBJ1-5; possibly TRBD1 for D (5 bases). The length of the CDR3 is 14 residues. V dropped 7 bases and J dropped 3 bases, with 13 bases sitting between them. The germline V gene has CDR1 ENHRY and CDR2 SYGVKD.

The chain has TRBV25-1 and TRBJ1-4, with D unresolved. Germline CDR1 is MGHDK and CDR2 is SYGVNS. Trimming stripped 1 base from V and 5 bases from J, with 11 bases between. The CDR3 has 15 residues. The CDR3 coding sequence is TGTGCCAGCAGTGAATGGGTCCAGGAAAATGAAAAACTGTTTTTT. Its translation is CASSEWVQENEKLFF.

The chain uses TRBV30 and TRBJ2-2; no clear D gene. V dropped 5 bases and J dropped 1 base, with 2 bases sitting between them. This CDR3 spans 11 amino acids. CDR1 is GTSNPN and CDR2 is SVGIG in the germline V gene (reference sequence). The CDR3 nucleotides are TGTGCCTGGGGGAACACCGGGGAGCTGTTTTTT. Its protein is CAWGNTGELFF.

The chain recombines TRBV12-3 or TRBV12-4 with TRBJ1-2; maybe TRBD1 (6 bases). Trimming took off 2 bases at V and 8 bases at J, with 12 bases between the two ends. The CDR3 contains 13 residues. CDR3 in amino acids: CASSLNTGSGYTF. DNA of the CDR3: TGTGCCAGCAGTTTAAACACAGGGTCAGGCTACACCTTC.

The chain carries TRBV20-1 and TRBJ2-3; perhaps TRBD1 as D (5 bases). Deletions cut 6 bases from V and 4 bases from J, with 14 bases between. The CDR3 length is 13 residues. The germline CDR1 and CDR2 sequences are DFQATT and SNEGSKA (reference sequence). The CDR3 loop reads CSALGASADTQYF. The DNA for the CDR3 is TGCAGTGCGTTAGGGGCAAGCGCAGATACGCAGTATTTT.

This chain joins TRBV30 and TRBJ2-1; 9 positions match TRBD2. Germline CDR1 GTSNPN, CDR2 SVGIG (reference sequence). CDR3 length: 16 amino acids. With V trimmed by 1 base and J by 3 bases, 7 bases remained unmatched. The CDR3 reads CAWSDGSGRHYNEQFF. The CDR3 region has the DNA TGTGCCTGGAGTGATGGGAGCGGGAGGCACTACAATGAGCAGTTCTTC.

This sequence joins TRBV30 and TRBJ1-2; no definite D call. This CDR3 has 13 amino acids. V lost 8 bases and J 4 bases, leaving 17 bases between the germline ends. Germline V CDR1 and CDR2: GTSNPN, SVGIG (reference sequence). CDR3 sequence (DNA): TGTGCCGGGATACGGGCGGAAGCCTATGGCTACACCTTC. It yields the protein CAGIRAEAYGYTF.

The chain is built from TRBV20-1 and TRBJ1-2, with 10 bases identical to TRBD1. The CDR3 totals 14 residues. Trimming took 3 bases from V and 3 from J; bases not matched to a gene: 4. CDR1 DFQATT and CDR2 SNEGSKA come from the germline V gene (reference sequence). The CDR3 DNA follows: TGCAGTGCTAGCCGGGACAGGGGAGACTATGGCTACACCTTC. Translating gives CSASRDRGDYGYTF.

V and J are TRBV29-1 and TRBJ2-1; 12 nucleotides line up with TRBD2. The CDR3 is 17 amino acids. The J segment lost 0 bases and the V segment lost 7 bases, leaving 10 bases of the junction unmatched. Per the germline V gene, CDR1 is SQVTM and CDR2 is ANQGSEA. The DNA for the CDR3 is TGCAGCGCCGGACTAGCGGGACGCCTGAGCTCCTACAATGAGCAGTTCTTC. Translation: CSAGLAGRLSSYNEQFF.

The chain joins TRBV6-6 to TRBJ2-7; maybe TRBD2 (5 bases). Trimming cost V 5 bases and J 5 bases, with 10 bases left between them. The CDR3 sequence is 12 residues long. CDR1 and CDR2 from the germline V gene are MNHNY and SVGAGI (reference sequence). The CDR3 nucleotides are TGTGCCAGCAGTACCCGGGAAAACGAGCAGTACTTC. It translates to CASSTRENEQYF.

This rearrangement joins TRBV7-3 to TRBJ2-7; D is possibly TRBD1 (6 bases). Trimming stripped 5 bases from V and 2 bases from J, with 13 bases between. Germline V gene sequence: CDR1 SGHTA, CDR2 FQGTGA. The CDR3 contains 14 residues. CDR3 protein: CASSPTRGTYEQYF. The CDR3 region has the DNA TGTGCCAGCAGCCCGACGAGGGGGACCTACGAGCAGTACTTC.

This chain joins TRBV30 and TRBJ1-2, with D perhaps TRBD1 (6 bases). V lost 1 base and J lost 7, with 7 bases in between. The CDR3 consists of 11 residues. Germline V gene lookup returns CDR1 GTSNPN and CDR2 SVGIG (reference sequence). The CDR3 loop is CAWSGGGGYTF. As DNA, the CDR3 is TGTGCCTGGAGTGGAGGGGGTGGCTACACCTTC.

The chain couples TRBV29-1 to TRBJ2-2; D not resolved. Trimming removed 7 bases at V and 0 bases at J, with 6 bases between. CDR3 length: 12 residues. The germline V gene has CDR1 SQVTM and CDR2 ANQGSEA. CDR3 bases: TGCAGCGGAGGTACGAACACCGGGGAGCTGTTTTTT. This translates into CSGGTNTGELFF.

V and J are TRBV5-4 and TRBJ2-1, with D perhaps matching TRBD2 (6 bases). This CDR3 is 14 amino acids long. The V end lost 2 bases, the J end lost 3 bases, and 9 bases lay between the germline ends. Germline V lookup: CDR1 SGHNT, CDR2 YYREEE (reference sequence). CDR3: CASSFGGGYNEQFF. As DNA, the CDR3 is TGTGCCAGCAGCTTTGGGGGAGGCTACAATGAGCAGTTCTTC. The full variable domain, completed using reference TRBV5-4 and TRBJ2-1, is ETGVTQSPTHLIKTRGQQVTLRCSSQSGHNTVSWYQQALGQGPQFIFQYYREEENGRGNFPPRFSGLQFPNYSSELNVNALELDDSALYLCASSFGGGYNEQFFGPGTRLTVL.

This rearrangement joins TRBV19 to TRBJ2-5; 7 positions agree with TRBD2. The length of the CDR3 is 13 residues. The germline gives CDR1 LNHDA, CDR2 SQIVND (reference sequence). The trim removed 7 bases at V and 1 base at J, leaving 3 bases unmatched. The CDR3 region has the DNA TGTGCCAGTAATGGCGGGGGCCAAGAGACCCAGTACTTC. Its protein is CASNGGGQETQYF.

The rearrangement joins TRBV20-1 to TRBJ2-6; D may be TRBD1 (6 bases). The V gene's germline CDR1 is DFQATT and CDR2 SNEGSKA (reference sequence). The CDR3 runs 18 residues. V lost 0 bases, J lost 0 bases, and 15 bases lay in between. In nucleotides, the CDR3 is TGCAGTGCTAGAGATAGAGTCAGGGGACACTCTGGGGCCAACGTCCTGACTTTC. Encoded protein: CSARDRVRGHSGANVLTF.

The CDR3 region has the DNA TGCAGTGCTAACGGGAGGGCCAGTGGGAGCACAGATACGCAGTATTTT. Protein: CSANGRASGSTDTQYF. The chain carries TRBV20-1 and TRBJ2-3; 8 bases are shared with TRBD2. The CDR3 runs 16 residues. The J segment lost 0 bases and the V segment lost 4 bases, leaving 9 bases of the junction unmatched. Germline V gives CDR1 DFQATT, CDR2 SNEGSKA (reference sequence).

The chain is built from TRBV29-1 and TRBJ2-2; no clear D. This CDR3 spans 11 amino acids. The germline V gene encodes CDR1 SQVTM and CDR2 ANQGSEA. V was trimmed by 6 bases and J by 7 bases, leaving 9 bases between them. The CDR3 DNA sequence: TGCAGCGTCTCTTCCGGCGGGGAGCTGTTTTTT. Protein sequence: CSVSSGGELFF.

The J gene is TRBJ2-1, the V gene TRBV27, with D maybe TRBD1 (5 bases). Germline V gene lookup returns CDR1 MNHEY and CDR2 SMNVEV (reference sequence). V was pared by 5 bases and J by 6 bases, with 20 bases between. The CDR3 loop spans 16 amino acids. CDR3 DNA sequence: TGTGCCAGCAGTGACAATAGGGGCCTAGTTGGCAATGAGCAGTTCTTC. The encoded protein is CASSDNRGLVGNEQFF.

This chain uses TRBV6-5 with TRBJ2-1; 11 bases line up with TRBD2. The CDR3 length is 13 residues. Germline V gene lookup returns CDR1 MNHEY and CDR2 SVGAGI. V lost 6 bases to trimming and J lost 8 bases; unmatched junction nucleotides: 3. As DNA, the CDR3 is TGTGCCAGCAGAAGGGGACTAGCGGATGAGCAGTTCTTC. It codes for CASRRGLADEQFF.

J is TRBJ1-1 and V is TRBV5-4, with D possibly matching TRBD1 (5 bases). This CDR3 is built from 13 residues. The ends were cut back, 4 bases at V and 11 bases at J, with 18 bases in the middle. Germline V lookup: CDR1 SGHNT, CDR2 YYREEE (reference sequence). The CDR3 DNA reads as TGTGCCAGCAGCCCACACTCTACGGAGGGGGCTTTCTTT. Translated: CASSPHSTEGAFF.

The chain links TRBV5-1 to TRBJ1-1, with D possibly TRBD1 on 6 matching bases. The CDR3 spans 16 residues. The germline CDR1 and CDR2 sequences are SGHRS and YFSETQ. V was clipped by 0 bases and J by 3 bases, with 15 bases between them. The CDR3 coding sequence is TGCGCCAGCAGCTTGGAGACAGCAGGGGAGTACACTGAAGCTTTCTTT. Translated: CASSLETAGEYTEAFF.